This TCR beta chain was retrieved from a study of control samples from healthy donors and cancer patients. There are 16 residues in the CDR3. Trimming at V came to 3 bases and at J to 4 bases, leaving 8 bases not matched to a gene. The V gene's germline CDR1 is LNHDA and CDR2 SQIVND (reference sequence). Using immunoSEQ multiplex PCR, the repertoire was profiled, and TCRdb retains in-frame clones only, with some absent. This sample has 100,000 or so clones, with about 90% found just once. This receptor was taken from a woman under 30 in good health. V gene TRBV19 combines with J gene TRBJ2-5; 10 positions agree with TRBD2. Sequenced input: blood. The CDR3 region is CASSIRSGGAGETQYF. The DNA for the CDR3 is TGTGCCAGTAGTATCAGAAGCGGGGGGGCCGGAGAGACCCAGTACTTC.